The entry below gives a single T cell receptor (beta chain) sequence along with its context. This specimen comes from a study of blood T cell repertoires in COVID-19. V was pared by 0 bases and J by 5 bases, with 7 bases of the junction left unmatched. The CDR3 contains 15 residues. The germline CDR1 and CDR2 sequences are SQVTM and ANQGSEA. This table comes from immunoSEQ multiplex PCR, and its TCRdb copy is limited to in-frame clones, with some not included. Of 70,000 to 95,000 clones in the sample, 80% to 90% were seen once. Sequences were obtained from peripheral blood. The chain carries TRBV29-1 and TRBJ1-1; the match to TRBD1 covers 9 bases. The receptor's source is a woman aged 65 to 85 with acute or convalescent COVID-19. The CDR3 reads CSVEDNDRGWTEAFF. CDR3 DNA sequence: TGCAGCGTTGAAGACAACGACAGGGGGTGGACTGAAGCTTTCTTT.